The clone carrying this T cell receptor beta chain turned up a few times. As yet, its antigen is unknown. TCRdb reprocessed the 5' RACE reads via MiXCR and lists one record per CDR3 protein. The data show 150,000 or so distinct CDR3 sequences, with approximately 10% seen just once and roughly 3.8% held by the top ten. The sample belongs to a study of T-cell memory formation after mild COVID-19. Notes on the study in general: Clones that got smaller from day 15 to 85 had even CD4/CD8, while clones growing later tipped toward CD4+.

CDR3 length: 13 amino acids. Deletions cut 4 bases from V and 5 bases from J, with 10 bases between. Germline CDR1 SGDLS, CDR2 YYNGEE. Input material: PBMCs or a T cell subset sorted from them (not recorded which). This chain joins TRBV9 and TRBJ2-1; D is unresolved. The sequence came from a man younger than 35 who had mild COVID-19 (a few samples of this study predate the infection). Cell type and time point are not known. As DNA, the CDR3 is TGTGCCAGCAGCTCAGTAGGGCACAATGAGCAGTTCTTC. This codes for CASSSVGHNEQFF.